The 3 T cell receptor beta chains in this list originate from one sample, sequenced in a study of T cell changes during pregnancy in multiple sclerosis. Data came from immunoSEQ multiplex PCR; TCRdb stores just in-frame clones and leaves some out. The sample comprises about 71,000 clones, approximately 90% of which are singletons, and roughly 1.2% rests with the top ten. Sequenced here: peripheral blood, sampled in the third trimester of pregnancy. The origin of the receptors is a female donor with multiple sclerosis, enrolled in a pregnancy study.

The genes are TRBV7-6 and TRBJ1-2, with 8 bases that match TRBD1. V gave up 5 bases and J gave up 4 bases; unmatched junction bases: 9. Germline V lookup: CDR1 SGHVS, CDR2 FNYEAQ. The CDR3 extends over 15 amino acids. The CDR3 DNA sequence: TGTGCCAGCAGCAGCGGACAGGGCCCTTCCTATGGCTACACCTTC. Translating it yields CASSSGQGPSYGYTF.

This chain links TRBV18 with TRBJ2-2; 14 bases map to TRBD2. J gave up 6 bases and V 3 bases, and 6 bases lay outside the gene matches. The germline gives CDR1 KGHSH, CDR2 LQKENI. The CDR3 is 17 residues long. The CDR3 region is CASSPRGTSGSSGELFF. The CDR3 DNA sequence: TGTGCCAGCTCACCTAGAGGGACTAGCGGGAGCTCCGGGGAGCTGTTTTTT.

The chain recombines TRBV4-2 with TRBJ1-2, with a tentative D call TRBD1 (5 bases). Germline assignment: CDR1 LGHNA and CDR2 YNFKEQ. The CDR3 loop spans 19 amino acids. V was pared by 0 bases and J by 4 bases, with 24 bases between. CDR3 in DNA: TGTGCCAGCAGCCAAGATCTAAATAGGGGATACCGTCTTAGCTATGGCTACACCTTC. Translating gives CASSQDLNRGYRLSYGYTF.